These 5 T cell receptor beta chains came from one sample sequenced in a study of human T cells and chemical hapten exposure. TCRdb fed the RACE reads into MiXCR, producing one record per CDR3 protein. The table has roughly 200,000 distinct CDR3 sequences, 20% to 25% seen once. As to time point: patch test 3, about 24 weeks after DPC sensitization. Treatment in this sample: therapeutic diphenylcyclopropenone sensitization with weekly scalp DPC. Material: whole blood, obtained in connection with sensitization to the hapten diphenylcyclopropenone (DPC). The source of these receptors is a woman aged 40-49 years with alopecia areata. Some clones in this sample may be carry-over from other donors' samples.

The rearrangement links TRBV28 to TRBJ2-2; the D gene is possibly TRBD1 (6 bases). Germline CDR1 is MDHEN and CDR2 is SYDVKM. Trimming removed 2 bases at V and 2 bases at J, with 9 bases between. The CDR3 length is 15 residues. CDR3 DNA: TGTGCCAGCAGTTTAGCAGGGGTTAACACCGGGGAGCTGTTTTTT. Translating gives CASSLAGVNTGELFF.

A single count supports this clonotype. CDR3 sequence reads: CASSQEELAEPFTGELFF. CDR3 bases: TGTGCCAGCAGCCAAGAAGAACTAGCGGAACCCTTCACCGGGGAGCTGTTTTTT. This rearrangement joins TRBV4-2 to TRBJ2-2, with TRBD2 identical over 8 bases. V lost 0 bases and J lost 4; bases outside the gene matches: 10. Germline V CDR1 and CDR2: LGHNA, YNFKEQ. This CDR3 comprises 18 residues.

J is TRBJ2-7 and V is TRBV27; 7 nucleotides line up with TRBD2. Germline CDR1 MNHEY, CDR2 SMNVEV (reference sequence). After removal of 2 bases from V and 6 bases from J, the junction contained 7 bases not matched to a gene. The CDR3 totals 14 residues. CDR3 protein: CASSLRQGGSEQYF. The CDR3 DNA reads TGTGCCAGCAGTTTACGCCAGGGAGGGTCCGAGCAGTACTTC.

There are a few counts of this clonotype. CDR3 sequence: CSVESYGRGYNEQFF. The CDR3 DNA sequence: TGCAGCGTTGAGTCGTACGGGAGGGGTTACAATGAGCAGTTCTTC. The rearrangement links TRBV29-1 to TRBJ2-1, with 8 positions matching TRBD2. CDR1 and CDR2 from the germline V gene are SQVTM and ANQGSEA. The CDR3 loop spans 15 amino acids. V shed 3 bases, J shed 4 bases, and the junction held 8 bases outside the gene matches.

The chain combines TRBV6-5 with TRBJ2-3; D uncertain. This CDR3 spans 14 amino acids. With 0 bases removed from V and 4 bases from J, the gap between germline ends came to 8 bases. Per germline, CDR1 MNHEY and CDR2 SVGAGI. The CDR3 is CASSYSQNPDTQYF. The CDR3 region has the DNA TGTGCCAGCAGTTACTCTCAGAATCCAGATACGCAGTATTTT.